This note documents a single TCR beta chain sequence. The target antigen is unknown. With V trimmed by 7 bases and J by 4 bases, 5 bases remained unmatched. The CDR3 length is 14 residues. Germline lookup yields CDR1 SQVTM and CDR2 ANQGSEA. TCRdb keeps only in-frame clones here, not all; method: immunoSEQ multiplex PCR. The sample carries 100,000 to 150,000 clones, 75% to 90% recorded once. The sample comes from a study of cytomegalovirus exposure and HLA in healthy donors. Overall study: The use of the same platform for the roughly 110 validation repertoires and the roughly 630 first-cohort repertoires was reported by a later analysis. Findings and caveats of the study: High sensitivity and specificity were reportedly achieved when the classifier diagnosed cytomegalovirus status. CMV antigen specificity was confirmed in vitro for a few CMV-associated chains.

This clonotype was sampled from a young woman in good health and CMV-seronegative. Material: PBMCs. The J gene is TRBJ2-5, the V gene TRBV29-1, with TRBD2 matching over 14 bases. The CDR3 protein is CSGGTSGGLETQYF. The CDR3 DNA reads TGCAGCGGAGGGACTAGCGGGGGACTAGAGACCCAGTACTTC.